A selection of T cell receptor beta chains follows, all from one sample in a study of T-cell memory formation after mild COVID-19. From the 5' RACE reads, TCRdb called clonotypes with MiXCR, one entry per CDR3 protein. The table has over 60,000 distinct CDR3 sequences, over 15% seen once. The sequenced sample was PBMCs or a T cell subset sorted from them (not recorded which). These receptors all stem from an adult woman who had mild COVID-19 (a few samples of this study predate the infection). Cell type and time point are not known. Each CDR3 is given with its conserved first and last residue. Fields, in order: CDR3 protein, CDR3 DNA, J gene, D gene, clone size, V gene. D genes are given only for firm matches. A row's size may be missing; if present it is once, few, many or a size class.

CDR3aa: CASSASLFSTGELFF
CDR3nt: TGTGCCAGCAGCGCCAGTCTGTTTAGCACCGGGGAGCTGTTTTTT
j_gene: TRBJ2-2
d_gene: .
abundance: few
v_gene: TRBV5-5

CDR3aa: CASSWASTETQYF
CDR3nt: TGTGCCAGCAGTTGGGCTAGTACAGAGACCCAGTACTTC
j_gene: TRBJ2-5
d_gene: .
abundance: few
v_gene: TRBV27

CDR3aa: CASSLAGAWQETQYF
CDR3nt: TGTGCCAGCAGCTTAGCGGGAGCCTGGCAAGAGACCCAGTACTTC
j_gene: TRBJ2-5
d_gene: .
abundance: .
v_gene: TRBV7-6

CDR3aa: CASSLGTGSSYNEQFF
CDR3nt: TGTGCCAGCAGCTTAGGGACAGGGAGCTCCTACAATGAGCAGTTCTTC
j_gene: TRBJ2-1
d_gene: TRBD1
abundance: .
v_gene: TRBV5-6

CDR3aa: CASSVGIGTDTQYF
CDR3nt: TGTGCCAGCAGCGTAGGAATAGGCACAGATACGCAGTATTTT
j_gene: TRBJ2-3
d_gene: .
abundance: few
v_gene: TRBV7-3

CDR3aa: CATEVGNTGELFF
CDR3nt: TGTGCCACCGAAGTCGGAAACACCGGGGAGCTGTTTTTT
j_gene: TRBJ2-2
d_gene: .
abundance: few
v_gene: TRBV24-1

CDR3aa: CASSAQSSYEQYF
CDR3nt: TGTGCCAGCAGTGCACAAAGCTCCTACGAGCAGTACTTC
j_gene: TRBJ2-7
d_gene: .
abundance: few
v_gene: TRBV27

CDR3aa: CASSPQTSIRETQYF
CDR3nt: TGTGCCAGCAGTCCCCAAACTAGCATACGAGAGACCCAGTACTTC
j_gene: TRBJ2-5
d_gene: .
abundance: few
v_gene: TRBV12-3/TRBV12-4

CDR3aa: CATSRVGGTWGSNQPQHF
CDR3nt: TGTGCCACCAGCAGAGTAGGTGGGACATGGGGTAGCAATCAGCCCCAGCATTTT
j_gene: TRBJ1-5
d_gene: .
abundance: .
v_gene: TRBV15

CDR3aa: CATSDLPSRGVGTDTQYF
CDR3nt: TGTGCCACCAGTGATTTGCCAAGCAGAGGGGTGGGCACAGATACGCAGTATTTT
j_gene: TRBJ2-3
d_gene: .
abundance: few
v_gene: TRBV24-1

CDR3aa: CAPLRTGESYEQYF
CDR3nt: TGTGCCCCCCTTCGGACAGGGGAATCCTACGAGCAGTACTTC
j_gene: TRBJ2-7
d_gene: TRBD1
abundance: few
v_gene: TRBV9